Included here is one TCR beta chain sequence, with context. Its specificity is not known. From germline, CDR1 is MNHEY and CDR2 SVGAGI. The CDR3 has 14 amino acids. V lost 0 bases and J lost 8, with 10 bases in between. Treatment denoted: oral pan-JAK inhibitor, 5-10 mg twice daily. PBMCs served as the source from which CD4+ and CD8+ T cells were sorted. Extracted RNA was reverse transcribed, and the resulting cDNA served as sequencing template. Sequencing used immunoSEQ multiplex PCR; TCRdb keeps in-frame clones, though not all of them. The table has around 300,000 clones, roughly 60% seen once. These data are taken from a study of CD8+ T cells in alopecia areata. The overall study: Those patients who were treated received oral tofacitinib, which was given at 5 to 10 mg twice daily for moderate-to-severe alopecia areata. Notes on the study in general: With one nonresponder, baseline CD8+ expansion's link to response remains uncertain. Numerous expanded lesional clones remained in scalp and blood during tofacitinib.

The chain employs TRBV6-5 and TRBJ1-4; unclear D gene. This sample comprised CD4+ T cells sorted from blood, obtained at approximately week 51, from a patient treated with tofacitinib. The receptor's source is a human donor with alopecia areata. The CDR3 region is CASSYSGTAEKLFF. The CDR3 nucleotides read TGTGCCAGCAGTTACTCTGGAACAGCCGAAAAACTGTTTTTT.